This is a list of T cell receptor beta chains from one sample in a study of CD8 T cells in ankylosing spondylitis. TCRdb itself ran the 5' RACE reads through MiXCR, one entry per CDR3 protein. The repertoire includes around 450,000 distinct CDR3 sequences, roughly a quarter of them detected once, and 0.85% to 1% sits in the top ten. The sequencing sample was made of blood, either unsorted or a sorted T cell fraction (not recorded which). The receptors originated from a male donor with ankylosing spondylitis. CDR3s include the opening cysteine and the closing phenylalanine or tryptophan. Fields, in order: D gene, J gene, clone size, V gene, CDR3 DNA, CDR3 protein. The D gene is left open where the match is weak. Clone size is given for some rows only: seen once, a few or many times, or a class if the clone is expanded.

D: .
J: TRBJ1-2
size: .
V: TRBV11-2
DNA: TGTGCCAGCAGCTTAGATCTGCAGGGTTTTGGCTACACCTTC
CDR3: CASSLDLQGFGYTF

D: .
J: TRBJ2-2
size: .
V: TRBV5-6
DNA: TGTGCCAGCAGCAGAACGGGGCTGGGCAGGGACGACACCGGGGAGCTGTTTTTT
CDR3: CASSRTGLGRDDTGELFF

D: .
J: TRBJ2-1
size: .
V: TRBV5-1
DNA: TGCGCCAGCAGCTTGGCTCCCCACGGGAATGAGCAGTTCTTC
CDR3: CASSLAPHGNEQFF

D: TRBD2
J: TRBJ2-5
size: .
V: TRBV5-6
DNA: TGTGCCAGCAGCTTGGTAGGACTAGCGGATCAAGAGACCCAGTACTTC
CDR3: CASSLVGLADQETQYF

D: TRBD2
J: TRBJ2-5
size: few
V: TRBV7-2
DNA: TGTGCCAGCAGCTTAGTAGGGCTAGCGGGAGGGGAGACCCAGTACTTC
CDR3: CASSLVGLAGGETQYF

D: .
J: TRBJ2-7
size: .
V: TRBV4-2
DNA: TGTGCCAGCAGCCAAAGAAGTCTGGGGGGCGCATACGAGCAGTACTTC
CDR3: CASSQRSLGGAYEQYF

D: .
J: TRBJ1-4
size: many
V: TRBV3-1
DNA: TGTGCCAGCAGCGTCGGACTGGGAGGCAATGAAAAACTGTTTTTT
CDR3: CASSVGLGGNEKLFF

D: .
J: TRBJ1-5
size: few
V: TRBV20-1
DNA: TGCAGTGCTAGGTTGCCTCTTGGGCAGCCCCAGCATTTT
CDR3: CSARLPLGQPQHF

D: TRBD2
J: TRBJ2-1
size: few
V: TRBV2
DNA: TGTGCCAGCAGAGAAATAGCGGGGAGCTCCTACAATGAGCAGTTCTTC
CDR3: CASREIAGSSYNEQFF

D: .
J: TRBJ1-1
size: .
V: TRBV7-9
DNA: TGTGCCAGCAGCTCCGGACAGTTACACACTGAAGCTTTCTTT
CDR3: CASSSGQLHTEAFF

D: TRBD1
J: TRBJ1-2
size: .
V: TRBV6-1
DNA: TGTGCCAGCAGGACGACAGGGGACTCTGGCTACACCTTC
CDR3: CASRTTGDSGYTF

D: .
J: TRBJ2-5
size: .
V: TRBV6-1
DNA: TGTGCCAGCAGTGATGGACGGGGTTGGGGGACCCAGTACTTC
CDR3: CASSDGRGWGTQYF

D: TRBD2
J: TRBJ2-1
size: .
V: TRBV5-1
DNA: TGCGCCAGCAGCTTTGGGGCGGGAGCCGCGTACAATGAGCAGTTCTTC
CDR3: CASSFGAGAAYNEQFF

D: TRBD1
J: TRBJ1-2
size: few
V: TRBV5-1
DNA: TGCGCCAGCAGCTGGAACCGGGACAGCAACTATGGCTACACCTTC
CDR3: CASSWNRDSNYGYTF

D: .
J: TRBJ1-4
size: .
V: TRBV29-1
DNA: TGCAGCGTTGAAAACCGGGTGGGCGAAAAACTGTTTTTT
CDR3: CSVENRVGEKLFF

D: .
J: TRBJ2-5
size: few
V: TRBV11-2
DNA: TGTGCCAGCAGCGTGGACGCCCGAGGGGAGACCCAGTACTTC
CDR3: CASSVDARGETQYF

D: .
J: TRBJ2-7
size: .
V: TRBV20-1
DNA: TGCAGTGCCCGAACGGAGCCCCAGACAGGGCAGTACTTC
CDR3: CSARTEPQTGQYF

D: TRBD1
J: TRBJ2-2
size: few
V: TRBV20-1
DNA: TGCAGTGCTGCGACAGGGGGGAACACCGGGGAGCTGTTTTTT
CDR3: CSAATGGNTGELFF

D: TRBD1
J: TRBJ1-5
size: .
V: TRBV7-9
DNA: TGTGCCAGCAGCGCGGGACAGACCCGGGGCAATCAGCCCCAGCATTTT
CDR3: CASSAGQTRGNQPQHF

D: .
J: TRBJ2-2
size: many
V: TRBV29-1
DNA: TGCAGCACTGCCGTAGGTTCCACCGGGGAGCTGTTTTTT
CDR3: CSTAVGSTGELFF

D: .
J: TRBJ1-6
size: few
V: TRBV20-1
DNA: TGCAGTGCTTGGGACCGATTTCCCTATAATTCACCCCTCCACTTT
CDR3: CSAWDRFPYNSPLHF

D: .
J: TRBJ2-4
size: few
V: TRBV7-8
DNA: TGTGCCAGCAGCATACGACAGGAGAAGCACAAAAACATTCAGTACTTC
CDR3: CASSIRQEKHKNIQYF

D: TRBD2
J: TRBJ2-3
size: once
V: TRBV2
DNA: TGTGCCAGCAGTGAAGGACTAGCGGGAGGATCAGATACGCAGTATTTT
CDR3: CASSEGLAGGSDTQYF

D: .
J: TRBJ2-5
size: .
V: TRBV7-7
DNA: TGTGCCAGCAGCTTAGGGGCCGCAGGGCGAGAGACCCAGTACTTC
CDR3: CASSLGAAGRETQYF

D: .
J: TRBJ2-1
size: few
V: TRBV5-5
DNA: TGTGCCAGCAGCTTTTCAGGACCTAATGAGCAGTTCTTC
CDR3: CASSFSGPNEQFF

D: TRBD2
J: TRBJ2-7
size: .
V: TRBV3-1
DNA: TGTGCCAGCAGCCCGGGACTAGCGAGAGAGCAGTACTTC
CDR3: CASSPGLAREQYF

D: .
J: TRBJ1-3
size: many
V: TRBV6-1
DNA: TGTGCCAGCAGTGAAGGAATCGCTCGGGCCACCATATATTTT
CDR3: CASSEGIARATIYF

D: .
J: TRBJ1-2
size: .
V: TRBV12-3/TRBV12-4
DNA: TGTGCCAGCCGACCATTTCAAAGCCTCTATGGCTACACCTTC
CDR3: CASRPFQSLYGYTF

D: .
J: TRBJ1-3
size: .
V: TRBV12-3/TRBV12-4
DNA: TGTGCCAGCAGTTCCCCCCACCGGGACAATCAACCTCAAAGCTCTGGAAACACCATATATTTT
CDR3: CASSSPHRDNQPQSSGNTIYF